This T cell receptor beta chain comes out of a study of T cells after yellow fever vaccination. The overall study: SMART-Seq v4 Ultra Low Input served to prepare low-cell-number fractions. Findings and limits, study-wide: One caveat is that FACS-sorted repertoires could contain abundant clonotypes contaminating from the bulk population. The study found a weaker secondary response that peaked faster, day 5 versus 15.

Trimming pared 6 bases from V and 0 bases from J, leaving 21 bases between. The germline V gene has CDR1 KGHSH and CDR2 LQKENI. The CDR3 runs to 17 residues. Conversion of TCR transcripts into cDNA relied on 5'RACE template switching, which added a universal primer site and UMIs. One entry per CDR3 protein results from TCRdb running MiXCR on the 5' RACE reads. The data contain 340,000 or so distinct CDR3 sequences, about an eighth of them seen just once; the ten biggest clones take up 3.2%. Worth noting for this clonotype: Its specificity is not known.

The chain employs TRBV18 and TRBJ2-7; the D gene is possibly TRBD2 (5 bases). The clonotype was recovered from a man aged 18 to 30 who received the YFV17D yellow fever vaccine. Material: CD4+ T cells sorted from PBMCs, obtained 15 days after the yellow fever booster vaccination. CDR3 DNA sequence: TGTGCCAGCTCTGTTACTAGGGCCGCCGCAAGCTCCTACGAGCAGTACTTC. Its protein product is CASSVTRAAASSYEQYF.